This T cell receptor (beta chain) was observed in a study of beta chain features in type 1 diabetes. Study-wide results and limits: Across all four CD4+ subsets, people with type 1 diabetes showed modestly shorter TCRB CDR3s. Whether TCRB rearrangement is influenced by HLA type went unresolved here.

There are 15 residues in the CDR3. With V trimmed by 0 bases and J by 6 bases, 4 bases remained unmatched. In germline, CDR1 is SGHRS, CDR2 YFSETQ. For this clone: What it binds is not known.

Investigators reverse transcribed all isolated RNA, so they sequenced expressed TCRB transcripts. For naive, central memory and regulatory T cell samples, reads averaged around 3.8 million. Libraries were prepared by immunoSEQ multiplex PCR; TCRdb keeps only in-frame clonotypes and omits some of them. The sample comprises approximately 170,000 clones, 6.5% to 9.5% of which are singletons, and 0.94% rests with the top ten. Based on CD45RO/CCR7/CD25/CD127/CD95/CD27, CD4+ regulatory, stem cell-like memory, naive and central memory cells were sorted. Sorted populations all exceeded 95% purity. Sequenced: central memory CD4+ T cells from blood. The source is a middle-aged woman with type 1 diabetes. The V call is TRBV5-1, the J call TRBJ2-1; 9 positions match TRBD2. The CDR3 sequence: CASSLVLAGSNEQFF. As DNA, the CDR3 is TGCGCCAGCAGCTTGGTTCTAGCGGGGTCCAATGAGCAGTTCTTC.